This passage covers 24 T cell receptor beta chains from one sample sequenced in a study of blood T cells in healthy people across ages. A second PCR of roughly 7 to 11 cycles used a sample-barcoded 5' primer and a J-beta primer mix. TCRdb processed the 5' RACE reads anew with MiXCR; each CDR3 protein has one entry. The sample includes about 1.1 million distinct CDR3 sequences, about two fifths of them seen just once. What was sequenced was blood. These receptors all come from a man in his late teens or twenties in good health.

The chain combines TRBV10-3 with TRBJ1-1; 9 bases agree with TRBD1. The CDR3 sequence is 13 residues long. CDR1 is ENHRY, CDR2 SYGVKD, per germline. V gave up 10 bases and J gave up 2 bases; unmatched junction bases: 5. CDR3 nucleotides: TGTGCCACCCTGGACAGGGGTAACACTGAAGCTTTCTTT. Encoded protein: CATLDRGNTEAFF.

This clonotype was detected ten times or more. The junction departs from germline at one end; a sequencing error may be responsible. The rearrangement joins TRBV12-3 or TRBV12-4 to TRBJ1-2; D might be TRBD1 (6 bases). CDR3 length: 13 amino acids. For the CDR3, the DNA is TGCGCCAGCAGCCCCCGGGGGCCCTATGGCTACACCTTC. It codes for CASSPRGPYGYTF.

The chain carries TRBV20-1 and TRBJ2-1; 12 bases match TRBD2. Germline V gene sequence: CDR1 DFQATT, CDR2 SNEGSKA (reference sequence). V lost 5 bases, J lost 10 bases, and 6 bases stayed unmatched. The CDR3 has 13 amino acids. CDR3 in amino acids: CSALAGGLWEQFF. CDR3 nucleotides: TGCAGTGCTCTAGCGGGGGGGCTTTGGGAGCAGTTCTTC.

In its sample, this clonotype was seen a few times. The chain recombines TRBV10-3 with TRBJ2-1, with 11 bases lining up with TRBD2. The germline V gene has CDR1 ENHRY and CDR2 SYGVKD. J was trimmed by 3 bases and V by 6 bases; bases with no gene match: 7. The CDR3 length is 16 residues. The CDR3 DNA reads as TGTGCCATCAGGGGCCCACTAGCGGGGGACTACAATGAGCAGTTCTTC. Its translation: CAIRGPLAGDYNEQFF.

The V gene is TRBV2, the J gene TRBJ2-4; D is uncertain. CDR3 length equals 15 residues. V dropped 6 bases and J dropped 3 bases, with 15 bases sitting between them. From germline, CDR1 is SNHLY and CDR2 FYNNEI. CDR3 sequence (DNA): TGTGCCAGCAGCCGTTGGCCTGTGGGCAAAAACATTCAGTACTTC. This encodes CASSRWPVGKNIQYF.

The V gene is TRBV4-2, the J gene TRBJ2-2; no clear D. The CDR3 is made up of 16 amino acids. Trimming removed 4 bases at V and 1 base at J, with 13 bases between. Germline assignment: CDR1 LGHNA and CDR2 YNFKEQ. Written as DNA, the CDR3 is TGTGCCAGCAGCCCCTGTGGGTGGGAGAACACCGGGGAGCTGTTTTTT. It translates to CASSPCGWENTGELFF.

This chain connects TRBV20-1 to TRBJ1-6, with D maybe TRBD1 (5 bases). The CDR3 has 14 amino acids. Germline V gene sequence: CDR1 DFQATT, CDR2 SNEGSKA (reference sequence). V gave up 7 bases and J gave up 7 bases, with 17 bases separating them. The CDR3 here is CSVNPGGENSPLHF. As DNA, the CDR3 is TGCAGTGTAAACCCCGGGGGTGAGAATTCACCCCTCCACTTT.

This clonotype was seen repeatedly, ten times or more. The rearrangement joins TRBV29-1 to TRBJ2-4; weak D call: TRBD1 (7 bases). Deletions cut 4 bases from V and 3 bases from J, with 16 bases between. CDR3 size: 15 residues. The germline gives CDR1 SQVTM, CDR2 ANQGSEA. The CDR3 loop is CSVVEGAVGKNIQYF. CDR3 sequence (DNA): TGCAGCGTTGTGGAGGGGGCTGTCGGCAAAAACATTCAGTACTTC.

The rearrangement joins TRBV27 to TRBJ1-1; D call uncertain. The CDR3 is made up of 14 amino acids. Trimming shortened V by 5 bases and J by 5 bases, and 15 bases separated the two germline ends. Germline CDR1 MNHEY, CDR2 SMNVEV (reference sequence). The CDR3: CASSAPSLRTEAFF. CDR3 DNA sequence: TGTGCCAGCAGTGCTCCATCCCTGCGGACTGAAGCTTTCTTT.

The rearrangement joins TRBV6-6 to TRBJ1-5, with D unresolved. Trimming took off 0 bases at V and 4 bases at J, with 10 bases between the two ends. Germline values: CDR1 MNHNY, CDR2 SVGAGI (reference sequence). CDR3 length equals 15 residues. CDR3 loop: CASSYSTRDNQPQHF. CDR3 nucleotide sequence: TGTGCCAGCAGTTACTCGACCAGAGATAATCAGCCCCAGCATTTT.

This clonotype was seen a few times. The chain joins TRBV6-1 to TRBJ2-3; TRBD2 agrees at 8 bases. Germline V gene lookup returns CDR1 MNHNS and CDR2 SASEGT. The CDR3 covers 18 residues. Trimming removed 5 bases from V and 1 base from J; junction bases left unmatched: 14. The chain's CDR3 is CASSKRPPGGPGTDTQYF. CDR3 nucleotides: TGTGCCAGCAGTAAACGGCCCCCGGGGGGGCCTGGCACAGATACGCAGTATTTT.

The rearrangement links TRBV4-2 to TRBJ2-1; D is possibly TRBD2 (5 bases). CDR3 length: 11 residues. Trimming cost V 8 bases and J 9 bases, with 11 bases left between them. Germline loops: CDR1 LGHNA, CDR2 YNFKEQ. CDR3 amino acids: CASGFEGEQFF. The DNA for the CDR3 is TGTGCCAGCGGGTTCGAGGGTGAGCAGTTCTTC.

This chain joins TRBV20-1 and TRBJ2-7, with D possibly TRBD2 on 6 matching bases. TRBJ2-5 matches the DNA end more closely, so the J call is doubtful. The germline V gene has CDR1 DFQATT and CDR2 SNEGSKA (reference sequence). CDR3 length: 15 amino acids. The CDR3 is CSARDWGLQGETQYF. In nucleotides, the CDR3 is TGCAGTGCTAGAGATTGGGGACTTCAAGGGGAGACCCAGTACTTC.

V and J are TRBV6-5 and TRBJ1-4; D ambiguous. This CDR3 contains 8 residues. The germline CDR1 and CDR2 sequences are MNHEY and SVGAGI. The CDR3 protein is CVSEKLFF. Here the CDR3 DNA reads TGTGTCAGTGAAAAACTGTTTTTT.

The J gene is TRBJ2-1, the V gene TRBV11-2; TRBD2 agrees at 10 bases. J lost 6 bases, V lost 2 bases, and 4 bases had no gene match. Germline assignment: CDR1 SGHAT and CDR2 FQNNGV. CDR3 size: 15 residues. The CDR3 DNA sequence: TGTGCCAGCAGCTTATTGGGGACTAGCGTCAATGAGCAGTTCTTC. Amino acids: CASSLLGTSVNEQFF.

The V call is TRBV7-2, the J call TRBJ2-1; 10 nucleotides line up with TRBD2. V gave up 5 bases and J gave up 3 bases; unmatched junction bases: 4. The CDR3 sequence is 15 residues long. Germline CDR1 and CDR2: SGHTA and FQGNSA. CDR3: CASSPSGGDYNEQFF. The CDR3 DNA is TGTGCCAGCAGCCCAAGCGGGGGGGACTACAATGAGCAGTTCTTC.

This clonotype was found a few times. V is TRBV7-2 and J is TRBJ2-5, with 7 positions matching TRBD2. The CDR3 consists of 15 residues. The germline CDR1 and CDR2 sequences are SGHTA and FQGNSA. J lost 11 bases, V lost 4 bases, and 16 bases had no gene match. CDR3 sequence (DNA): TGTGCCAGCAGCTATAAGAGGCGGGGGATCGATGAGCAGTACTTC. Translated: CASSYKRRGIDEQYF.

The rearrangement links TRBV7-8 to TRBJ2-2; 9 bases align to TRBD1. Losses at the gene ends were 4 bases for V and 3 bases for J; bases not matched to a gene: 6. CDR3 size: 16 residues. Per the germline V gene, CDR1 is SGHVS and CDR2 is FQNEAQ. CDR3 nucleotides: TGTGCCAGCAGCTCCTACAGGGGGCGCGACACCGGGGAGCTGTTTTTT. Its translation: CASSSYRGRDTGELFF.

V usage is TRBV6-1 and J usage is TRBJ1-1, with TRBD1 as a possible D gene (6 bases). This CDR3 spans 16 amino acids. Trimming took off 6 bases at V and 5 bases at J, with 22 bases between the two ends. CDR1 and CDR2 from the germline V gene are MNHNS and SASEGT. In DNA, the CDR3 is TGTGCCAGCAGCGTCGAGGGGGGCAGGAGCCTTACTGAAGCTTTCTTT. Translation: CASSVEGGRSLTEAFF.

The chain has TRBV18 and TRBJ2-1, with D unclear. The germline CDR1 and CDR2 sequences are KGHSH and LQKENI. The CDR3 is 14 residues long. V was trimmed by 3 bases and J by 10 bases, leaving 16 bases between them. The CDR3 is CASSPPDAPREQFF. The CDR3 DNA reads TGTGCCAGCTCACCCCCGGACGCCCCGAGGGAGCAGTTCTTC.

This sequence joins TRBV19 and TRBJ1-1, with TRBD1 matching 10 bases. V shed 10 bases, J shed 4 bases, and the junction held 9 bases outside the gene matches. The CDR3 length is 14 residues. The germline CDR1 and CDR2 sequences are LNHDA and SQIVND (reference sequence). The CDR3 nucleotides read TGTGCCACGACCACCGGGACAGGGGTCACTGAAGCTTTCTTT. This gives the protein CATTTGTGVTEAFF.

This clonotype was seen many times. The gene calls are TRBV5-1 and TRBJ1-6; no firm D call. Germline CDR1 is SGHRS and CDR2 is YFSETQ. CDR3 size: 15 residues. Trimming left V 0 bases short and J 8 bases short, with 12 bases between. The DNA of the CDR3 is TGCGCCAGCAGCTTGGGCGCGGGGTCAGATTCACCCCTCCACTTT. Translation: CASSLGAGSDSPLHF.

The chain carries TRBV27 and TRBJ2-1; maybe TRBD1 (5 bases). V lost 5 bases to trimming and J lost 5 bases, with 16 bases between them. This CDR3 comprises 15 residues. CDR1 is MNHEY, CDR2 SMNVEV, per germline (reference sequence). CDR3 protein: CASSLQLGLNNEQFF. CDR3 DNA: TGTGCCAGCAGTCTTCAGCTGGGGCTAAACAATGAGCAGTTCTTC.

The chain carries TRBV3-1 and TRBJ2-5; TRBD1 matches 7 bases. V was clipped by 4 bases and J by 11 bases; unmatched bases: 19. CDR1 and CDR2 from the germline V gene are LGHDT and YNNKEL (reference sequence). This CDR3 has 16 amino acids. The CDR3 DNA reads as TGTGCCAGCAGCCCCCCGACAGGGAATTTCGACGATGAGCAGTACTTC. Its translation: CASSPPTGNFDDEQYF.